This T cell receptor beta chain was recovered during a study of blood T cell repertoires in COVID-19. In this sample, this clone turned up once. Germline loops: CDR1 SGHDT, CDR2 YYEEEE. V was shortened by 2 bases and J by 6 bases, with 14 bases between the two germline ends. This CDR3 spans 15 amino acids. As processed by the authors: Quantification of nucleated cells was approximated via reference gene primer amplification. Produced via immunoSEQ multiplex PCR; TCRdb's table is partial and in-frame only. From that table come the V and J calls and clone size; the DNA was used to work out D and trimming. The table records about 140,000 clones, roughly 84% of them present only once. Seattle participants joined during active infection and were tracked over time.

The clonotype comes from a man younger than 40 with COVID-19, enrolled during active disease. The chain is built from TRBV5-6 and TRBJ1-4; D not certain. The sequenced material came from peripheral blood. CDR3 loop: CASSFSRVVDEKLFF. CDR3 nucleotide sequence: TGTGCCAGCAGCTTTTCGAGGGTCGTGGATGAAAAACTGTTTTTT.